This paragraph covers one T cell receptor (beta chain) sequence. The sample originates from a study of preoperative IRX-2 immunotherapy in early breast cancer. V was pared by 0 bases and J by 2 bases, with 2 bases between. Germline assignment: CDR1 MNHNY and CDR2 SVGAGI (reference sequence). This CDR3 comprises 13 residues. Treatment meaning: preoperative locoregional IRX-2 cytokine immunotherapy. Samples came from a phase Ib trial of preoperative locoregional IRX-2 cytokine immunotherapy. Only in-frame clones appear in the TCRdb table, and some are missing; sequencing was by immunoSEQ multiplex PCR. The sample lists roughly 43,000 clones, about 95% occurring once.

The clonotype comes from a human donor with breast cancer. This chain uses TRBV6-6 with TRBJ2-1; D gene uncertain. The sample here was tumor tissue, taken after IRX-2 immunotherapy. This CDR3 reads CASSYSAYNEQFF. As DNA, the CDR3 is TGTGCCAGCAGTTACTCTGCCTACAATGAGCAGTTCTTC.